This T cell receptor (beta chain) was sequenced for a study of cytomegalovirus exposure and HLA in healthy donors. As to this clone: Its specificity is not known.

Germline CDR1 and CDR2: MNHEY and SMNVEV (reference sequence). Trimming took 1 base from V and 7 from J, leaving 13 bases between them. The CDR3 is 14 amino acids. The PCR made use of 60 Vbeta and 13 Jbeta primers. TCRdb's table, derived via immunoSEQ multiplex PCR, lists solely in-frame clones and lacks some. The sample has 250,000 to 350,000 clones; around 90% are singletons. Study-level points and caveats: Researchers counted over 150 TCR beta chains as cytomegalovirus-associated.

This clonotype originated in a woman aged 18-29 years in good health and CMV-seronegative. This chain links TRBV27 with TRBJ1-1; tentatively, D is TRBD1 (6 bases). Input material: PBMCs. CDR3 residues: CASSLLGQIREAFF. For the CDR3, the DNA is TGTGCCAGCAGTTTATTAGGACAGATCCGTGAAGCTTTCTTT.